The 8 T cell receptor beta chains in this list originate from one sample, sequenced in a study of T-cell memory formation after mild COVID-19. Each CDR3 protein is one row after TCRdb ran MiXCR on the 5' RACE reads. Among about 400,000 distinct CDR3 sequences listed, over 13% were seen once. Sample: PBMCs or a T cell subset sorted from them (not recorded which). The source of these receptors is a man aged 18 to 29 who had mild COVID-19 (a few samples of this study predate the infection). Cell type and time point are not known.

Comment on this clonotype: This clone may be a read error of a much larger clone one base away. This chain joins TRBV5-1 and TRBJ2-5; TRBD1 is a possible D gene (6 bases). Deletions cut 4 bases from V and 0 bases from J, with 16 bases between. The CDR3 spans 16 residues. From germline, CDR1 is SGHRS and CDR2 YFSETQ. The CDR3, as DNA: TGCGCCAGCAGCCACGGACAGCAAACCTACCAAGAGACCCAGTACTTC. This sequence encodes CASSHGQQTYQETQYF.

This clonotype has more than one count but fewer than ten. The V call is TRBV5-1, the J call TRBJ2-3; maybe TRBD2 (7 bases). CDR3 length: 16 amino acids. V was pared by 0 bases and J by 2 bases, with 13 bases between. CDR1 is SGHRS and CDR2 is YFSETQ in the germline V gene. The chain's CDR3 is CASSLERGAFTDTQYF. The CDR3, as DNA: TGCGCCAGCAGCTTGGAACGGGGGGCCTTCACAGATACGCAGTATTTT. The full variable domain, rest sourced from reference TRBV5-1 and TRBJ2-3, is KAGVTQTPRYLIKTRGQQVTLSCSPISGHRSVSWYQQTPGQGLQFLFEYFSETQRNKGNFPGRFSGRQFSNSRSEMNVSTLELGDSALYLCASSLERGAFTDTQYFGPGTRLTVL.

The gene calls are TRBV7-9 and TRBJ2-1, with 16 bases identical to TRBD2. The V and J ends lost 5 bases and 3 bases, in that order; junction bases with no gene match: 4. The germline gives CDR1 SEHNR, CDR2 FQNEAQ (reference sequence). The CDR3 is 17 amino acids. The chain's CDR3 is CASSTGLAGGHYNEQFF. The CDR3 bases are TGTGCCAGCAGCACGGGACTAGCGGGGGGGCACTACAATGAGCAGTTCTTC.

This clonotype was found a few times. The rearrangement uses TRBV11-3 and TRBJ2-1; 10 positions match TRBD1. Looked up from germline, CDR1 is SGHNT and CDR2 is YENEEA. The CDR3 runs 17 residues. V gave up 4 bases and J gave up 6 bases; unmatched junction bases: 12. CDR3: CASSSDTGDRGGNEQFF. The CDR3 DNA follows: TGTGCCAGCAGCTCCGATACGGGGGACAGGGGAGGCAATGAGCAGTTCTTC.

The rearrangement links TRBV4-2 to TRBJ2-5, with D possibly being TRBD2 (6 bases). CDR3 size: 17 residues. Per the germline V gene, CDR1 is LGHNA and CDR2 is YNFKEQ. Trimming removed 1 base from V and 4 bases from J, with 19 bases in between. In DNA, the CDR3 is TGTGCCAGCAGCCAAGGTCCGGTGGCGCGGGGCGGAGAGACCCAGTACTTC. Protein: CASSQGPVARGGETQYF.

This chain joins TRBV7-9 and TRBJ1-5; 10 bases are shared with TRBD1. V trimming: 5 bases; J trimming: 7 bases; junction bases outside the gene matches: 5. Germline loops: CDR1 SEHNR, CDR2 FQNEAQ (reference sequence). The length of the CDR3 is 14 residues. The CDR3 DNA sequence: TGTGCCAGCAGCGGGACAGGGGTCAACCAGCCCCAGCATTTT. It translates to CASSGTGVNQPQHF.

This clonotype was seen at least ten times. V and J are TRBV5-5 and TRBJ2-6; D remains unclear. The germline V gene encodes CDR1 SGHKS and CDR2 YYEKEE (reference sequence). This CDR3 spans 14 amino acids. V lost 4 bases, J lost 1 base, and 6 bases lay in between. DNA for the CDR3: TGTGCCAGCAGCCCAACATCTGGGGCCAACGTCCTGACTTTC. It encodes CASSPTSGANVLTF.

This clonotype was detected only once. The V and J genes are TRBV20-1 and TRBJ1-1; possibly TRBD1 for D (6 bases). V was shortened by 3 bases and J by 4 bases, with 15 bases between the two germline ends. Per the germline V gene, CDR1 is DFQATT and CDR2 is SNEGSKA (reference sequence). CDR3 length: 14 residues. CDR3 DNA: TGCAGTGCTAGGGGGGCACGCGGGCCCACTGAAGCTTTCTTT. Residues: CSARGARGPTEAFF.